This T cell receptor beta chain was retrieved from a study of circulating CD8 cells and anti-PD-1 response in melanoma. Study details: Complete or partial response defined responders; stable or progressive disease, non-responders.

Study outcomes and limitations: Previously treated and treatment-naive patients were pooled together. Clonotype sharing was highest between DPOS and TIGIT subsets.

The CDR3 length is 14 residues. V dropped 5 bases and J dropped 5 bases, with 15 bases sitting between them. Germline V gene lookup returns CDR1 LGHDT and CDR2 YNNKEL (reference sequence). Using around 16 ng of total RNA, TCR libraries were made with the QIAseq Immune Repertoire TCR panel. TCRdb itself ran the reads through MiXCR, one entry per CDR3 protein. Counted here are some 1,200 distinct CDR3 sequences, about 9.3% occurring once; the ten biggest clones make up approximately 31%. By frequency in the sample, this clonotype is medium-sized (0.01 to 0.1%). Its antigen is unidentified. Sorting of live CD3+CD8+TCRalphabeta+ cells by PD-1 and/or TIGIT gave four subsets.

The chain is built from TRBV3-1 and TRBJ2-5, with TRBD1 as a possible D gene (6 bases). The sample in question was CD8+ T cells from PBMCs, obtained at baseline or after one month of anti-PD-1 therapy (not recorded which). This receptor was obtained from a human donor with melanoma. The CDR3 sequence: CASSETGTLETQYF. The CDR3 DNA is TGTGCCAGCAGCGAAACCGGGACATTGGAGACCCAGTACTTC.